A selection of T cell receptor beta chains follows, all from one sample in a study of CD8 T cells in ankylosing spondylitis. TCRdb analysed the 5' RACE reads with MiXCR anew, one entry per CDR3 protein. The data show under 450,000 distinct CDR3 sequences, 17% seen once. Specimen: blood, either unsorted or a sorted T cell fraction (not recorded which). The receptors originated from a male donor with ankylosing spondylitis. CDR3s include the opening cysteine and the closing phenylalanine or tryptophan. A D gene is named only where the DNA matches it firmly. Rows may omit the clone size; those that give it use once, few, many or a size class.

d_gene	v_gene	j_gene	abundance	CDR3nt	CDR3aa
-	TRBV4-2	TRBJ1-2	few	TGTGCCAGCAGCCAAGATGTGGGGGCAGCCTTCAGGTATGGCTACACCTTC	CASSQDVGAAFRYGYTF
TRBD1	TRBV12-3/TRBV12-4	TRBJ1-4	-	TGTGCCAGCAGTCAAGGGACAGGGGGTCGGCCTAATGAAAAACTGTTTTTT	CASSQGTGGRPNEKLFF
-	TRBV5-5	TRBJ2-7	-	TGTGCCAGCAGCTTGGCAGGACCGGGGGAAGGATACGAGCAGTACTTC	CASSLAGPGEGYEQYF
-	TRBV6-1	TRBJ1-1	-	TGTGCCAGCATCGGCCCAGGACAGCCAGACACTGAAGCTTTCTTT	CASIGPGQPDTEAFF
-	TRBV12-3/TRBV12-4	TRBJ2-2	-	TGTGCCAGCAGTTTGGGCCACCCCGGGGAGCTGTTTTTT	CASSLGHPGELFF
-	TRBV20-1	TRBJ1-5	many	TGCAGTGCTAATAGGGGTAATCAGCCCCAGCATTTT	CSANRGNQPQHF
TRBD1	TRBV24-1	TRBJ1-2	-	TGTGCCACCAGTGACCGGACAGGGGTTGGCTACACCTTC	CATSDRTGVGYTF
-	TRBV5-1	TRBJ1-1	few	TGCGCCAGCAGCCCTCAGGGTATTGCTGAAGCTTTCTTT	CASSPQGIAEAFF
-	TRBV10-3	TRBJ2-5	few	TGTGCCATCACACAGCGGCCGGAGACCCAGTACTTC	CAITQRPETQYF
-	TRBV20-1	TRBJ2-4	few	TGCAGTGCTAGAAGGCAGGAAGTAGCCAAAAACATTCAGTACTTC	CSARRQEVAKNIQYF
-	TRBV7-6	TRBJ1-2	-	TGTGCCAGCAGCTTACGGCGGGACATATCTAACTATGGCTACACCTTC	CASSLRRDISNYGYTF
TRBD1	TRBV5-4	TRBJ1-2	-	TGTGCCAGCAGTAGGGACAGCGAAGCAGGGCCCTATGGCTACACCTTC	CASSRDSEAGPYGYTF
-	TRBV6-2/TRBV6-3	TRBJ1-1	-	TGTGCCAGCAGTCAGACAGCTGAAGCTTTCTTT	CASSQTAEAFF
TRBD2	TRBV11-2	TRBJ2-1	-	TGTGCCAGCAGCTTAGAAGGGGGGACTAGCGGGAAAATCGAGCAGTTCTTC	CASSLEGGTSGKIEQFF
-	TRBV19	TRBJ1-1	-	TGTGCCAGTAGCTCAACATGGGACACAGGAGCAAACACTGAAGCTTTCTTT	CASSSTWDTGANTEAFF
-	TRBV5-1	TRBJ2-3	few	TGCGCCAGCAGCTTTAGGGTCGTCGGAGATACGCAGTATTTT	CASSFRVVGDTQYF
-	TRBV2	TRBJ2-2	few	TGTGCCAGCAGTGAAGGGGACTCCGGGGAGCTGTTTTTT	CASSEGDSGELFF
-	TRBV6-1	TRBJ1-5	-	TGTGCCAGCACTGAGGTAGGGAGTCAGCCCCAGCATTTT	CASTEVGSQPQHF